The 27 T cell receptor beta chains given below trace back to one sample, sequenced in a study of blood T cell repertoires in COVID-19 (dated by TCRdb to the early 2020s). The library was obtained by the immunoSEQ multiplex PCR assay. Entries here come from immuneACCESS through TCRdb and include only in-frame sequences with V and J called. Some clones fail to appear in such tables; in the studies checked, an unresolved V gene covers under half of the shortfall, and the cause of the remainder is unknown. The sample has 150,000 to 190,000 clones on record, 85% to 90% of them singletons. The ten largest clones represent roughly 15% of the sample. Sequencing was done on a sample of peripheral blood. The receptors come from a woman in her thirties or forties with acute or convalescent COVID-19.

The chain combines TRBV6-5 with TRBJ1-1; weak D call: TRBD1 (6 bases). The CDR3 has 14 residues. The V end lost 8 bases, the J end lost 0 bases, and 13 bases lay between the germline ends. Looked up from germline, CDR1 is MNHEY and CDR2 is SVGAGI. The CDR3 protein is CASRPGTLNTEAFF. The CDR3 DNA is TGTGCCAGCCGTCCCGGGACATTGAACACTGAAGCTTTCTTT.

The chain has TRBV13 and TRBJ2-2; D unresolved. This CDR3 has 12 amino acids. Trimming removed 8 bases from V and 1 base from J, with 5 bases in between. The germline gives CDR1 PRHDT, CDR2 FYEKMQ (reference sequence). This chain's CDR3 is CASVKNTGELFF. The DNA of the CDR3 is TGTGCCAGCGTTAAGAACACCGGGGAGCTGTTTTTT.

This chain joins TRBV6-1 and TRBJ2-3; TRBD2 matches at 14 bases. This CDR3 region has 18 residues. Per the germline V gene, CDR1 is MNHNS and CDR2 is SASEGT. V was pared by 0 bases and J by 5 bases, with 7 bases of the junction left unmatched. The chain's CDR3 is CASSEAGLAGGRLDTQYF. Here the CDR3 DNA reads TGTGCCAGCAGTGAAGCTGGACTAGCGGGAGGAAGGTTAGATACGCAGTATTTT.

V and J are TRBV5-4 and TRBJ1-1, with 10 bases matching TRBD1. The length of the CDR3 is 15 residues. The V segment lost 5 bases and the J segment 5 bases; nucleotides outside the gene matches: 9. The germline CDR1 and CDR2 sequences are SGHNT and YYREEE (reference sequence). This chain's CDR3 is CASSRDRGSGTEAFF. CDR3 in DNA: TGTGCCAGCAGTCGGGACAGGGGTTCGGGGACTGAAGCTTTCTTT.

J is TRBJ1-1 and V is TRBV21-1; the DNA was not used to check the table's D call, TRBD1. TRBV21-1 is shown as a pseudogene. This CDR3 is 17 amino acids long. CDR3 sequence reads: CASSRRQGDDPGTEAFF. The CDR3 DNA is TGTGCCAGCAGCCGACGACAGGGGGACGACCCGGGGACTGAAGCTTTCTTT.

Comment on this clone: Other nucleotide sequences from this sample produce the same CDR3. The chain couples TRBV24-1 to TRBJ1-2, with D unclear. Germline V gene data show CDR1 as KGHDR and CDR2 as SFDVKD. V lost 1 base, J lost 2 bases, and 7 bases lay in between. This CDR3 has 14 residues. The CDR3 sequence is CATSDFSGNYGYTF. In nucleotides, the CDR3 is TGTGCCACCAGTGATTTTTCTGGCAACTATGGCTACACCTTC.

The chain recombines TRBV27 with TRBJ1-6; tentative D call: TRBD1 (5 bases). Germline V CDR1 and CDR2: MNHEY, SMNVEV (reference sequence). V was clipped by 6 bases and J by 4 bases, with 16 bases between them. This CDR3 spans 16 amino acids. The CDR3 reads CASSLSDSPYNSPLHF. CDR3 DNA sequence: TGTGCCAGCAGCTTGAGTGACAGCCCTTATAATTCACCCCTCCACTTT.

The chain combines TRBV5-1 with TRBJ1-2, with a possible D match to TRBD1 (5 bases). V dropped 0 bases and J dropped 5 bases, with 11 bases sitting between them. CDR3 length: 14 amino acids. The germline CDR1 and CDR2 sequences are SGHRS and YFSETQ. Here the CDR3 DNA reads TGCGCCAGCAGCTTGGGGCAGGGTTGGTATGGCTACACCTTC. Amino acids: CASSLGQGWYGYTF.

The V gene is TRBV28, the J gene TRBJ2-6; no clear D gene. V was pared by 1 base and J by 0 bases, with 7 bases between. The CDR3 consists of 16 residues. Germline assignment: CDR1 MDHEN and CDR2 SYDVKM. Written as DNA, the CDR3 is TGTGCCAGCAGTTTATATCTGAGCTCTGGGGCCAACGTCCTGACTTTC. Translation gives CASSLYLSSGANVLTF.

In this sample, this clone turned up once. The chain uses TRBV5-1 and TRBJ2-7, with D tentatively TRBD2 (6 bases). This CDR3 region has 14 residues. Germline CDR1 reads SGHRS; CDR2 reads YFSETQ. Between the trimmed V and J ends, which lost 4 bases and 9 bases, there was a span of 20 bases. The CDR3 sequence: CASSVRDLTTTQYF. CDR3 bases: TGCGCCAGCAGCGTACGGGACTTAACTACGACGCAGTACTTC.

This chain uses TRBV15 with TRBJ2-3; 8 bases fit TRBD2. Germline CDR1 and CDR2: LNHNV and YYDKDF (reference sequence). Trimming at V came to 4 bases and at J to 0 bases, leaving 9 bases not matched to a gene. CDR3 size: 17 residues. The CDR3 spells CATSIYQLAASTDTQYF. CDR3 nucleotide sequence: TGTGCCACCAGCATTTACCAACTAGCGGCGAGCACAGATACGCAGTATTTT.

The chain couples TRBV21-1 to TRBJ1-5; whether TRBD1, the table's D call, matches the DNA was not checked. TRBV21-1 has pseudogene status. The CDR3 contains 16 residues. The CDR3 sequence: CASSKEDRSRNQPQHF. CDR3 bases: TGTGCCAGCAGCAAAGAAGACAGGAGCCGCAATCAGCCCCAGCATTTT.

This rearrangement joins TRBV6-5 to TRBJ2-2, with D perhaps matching TRBD2 (5 bases). This CDR3 is built from 14 residues. CDR1 MNHEY and CDR2 SVGAGI come from the germline V gene. V was shortened by 2 bases and J by 5 bases, with 9 bases between the two germline ends. CDR3 protein: CASSYGSGTGELFF. The CDR3 DNA sequence: TGTGCCAGCAGTTACGGCTCGGGGACCGGGGAGCTGTTTTTT.

The rearrangement links TRBV9 to TRBJ2-1; tentatively, D is TRBD2 (6 bases). Trimming pared 1 base from V and 4 bases from J, leaving 12 bases between. The CDR3 is made up of 15 amino acids. Germline V gene sequence: CDR1 SGDLS, CDR2 YYNGEE. CDR3 sequence reads: CASSVLPEGYNEQFF. Written as DNA, the CDR3 is TGTGCCAGCAGCGTATTGCCGGAGGGATACAATGAGCAGTTCTTC.

The V call is TRBV5-1, the J call TRBJ2-3; TRBD2 matches at 10 bases. CDR1 is SGHRS and CDR2 is YFSETQ in the germline V gene. The CDR3 totals 12 residues. Germline trimming cut 8 bases from V and 6 bases from J; bases unmatched to any gene: 3. Here the CDR3 reads CASRSGRDTQYF. The CDR3 DNA sequence: TGCGCCAGTCGTAGCGGGAGGGATACGCAGTATTTT.

This chain links TRBV28 with TRBJ2-1; 10 nucleotides match TRBD2. V lost 0 bases to trimming and J lost 6 bases; unmatched junction nucleotides: 5. From germline, CDR1 is MDHEN and CDR2 SYDVKM. The CDR3 is 16 residues long. CDR3 in DNA: TGTGCCAGCAGTTTATGGACTAGCGGGTTATCCAATGAGCAGTTCTTC. Its protein product is CASSLWTSGLSNEQFF. Complete variable domain (other parts from reference TRBV28 and TRBJ2-1): DVKVTQSSRYLVKRTGEKVFLECVQDMDHENMFWYRQDPGLGLRLIYFSYDVKMKEKGDIPEGYSVSREKKERFSLILESASTNQTSMYLCASSLWTSGLSNEQFFGPGTRLTVL.

The chain links TRBV5-1 to TRBJ2-1, with 8 bases lining up with TRBD2. The CDR3 sequence is 15 residues long. The V segment lost 7 bases and the J segment 5 bases; nucleotides outside the gene matches: 11. Per germline, CDR1 SGHRS and CDR2 YFSETQ. CDR3 loop: CASGESGSSNNEQFF. Written as DNA, the CDR3 is TGCGCCAGCGGTGAGAGCGGGAGTTCTAACAATGAGCAGTTCTTC.

This clone was counted only a few times. V gene TRBV7-2 combines with J gene TRBJ1-5; 8 nucleotides line up with TRBD1. CDR1 and CDR2 from the germline V gene are SGHTA and FQGNSA. Unmatched junction bases numbered 7, after V lost 3 bases and J lost 6 bases. The CDR3 spans 15 residues. CDR3 DNA: TGTGCCAGCAGCTTGGATGGACAGGGCGTTCAGCCCCAGCATTTT. It codes for CASSLDGQGVQPQHF.

The chain is built from TRBV29-1 and TRBJ1-5; 7 bases line up with TRBD1. This CDR3 is 12 amino acids long. V lost 7 bases and J lost 3; bases outside the gene matches: 3. In germline, CDR1 is SQVTM, CDR2 ANQGSEA. In nucleotides, the CDR3 is TGCAGCGCAGGGACAGACAATCAGCCCCAGCATTTT. Protein sequence: CSAGTDNQPQHF.

This clone is a singleton in its sample. J is TRBJ2-7 and V is TRBV7-2, with 8 bases fitting TRBD1. Germline V gene data show CDR1 as SGHTA and CDR2 as FQGNSA. The CDR3 is 15 amino acids. J was trimmed by 7 bases and V by 4 bases; bases with no gene match: 12. For the CDR3, the DNA is TGTGCCAGCAGCTCAACCGGGACAGGCTTACGAGAGCAGTACTTC. Protein: CASSSTGTGLREQYF.

The chain joins TRBV27 to TRBJ1-1; tentatively, D is TRBD1 (5 bases). CDR3 length equals 15 residues. The germline V and J ends were trimmed by 3 bases and 2 bases, with 13 bases remaining between them. CDR1 and CDR2 from the germline V gene are MNHEY and SMNVEV (reference sequence). The CDR3 here is CASSFAPQGNTEAFF. The CDR3 DNA sequence: TGTGCCAGCAGTTTTGCACCCCAGGGTAACACTGAAGCTTTCTTT.

In nucleotides, the CDR3 is TGTGCCAGCAGTTCCGTAGGGGGCGGGAACACTGAAGCTTTCTTT. Amino acid sequence: CASSSVGGGNTEAFF. The genes are TRBV28 and TRBJ1-1; 7 nucleotides align to TRBD1. In germline, CDR1 is MDHEN, CDR2 SYDVKM. V lost 4 bases to trimming and J lost 1 base; unmatched junction nucleotides: 6. The CDR3 sequence is 15 residues long. Complete variable domain (other parts from reference TRBV28 and TRBJ1-1): DVKVTQSSRYLVKRTGEKVFLECVQDMDHENMFWYRQDPGLGLRLIYFSYDVKMKEKGDIPEGYSVSREKKERFSLILESASTNQTSMYLCASSSVGGGNTEAFFGQGTRLTVV.

Regarding this clone: Relative to the germline gene, one junction end is altered; a read error may explain this. The chain links TRBV7-3 to TRBJ1-1; no firm D call. From germline, CDR1 is SGHTA and CDR2 FQGTGA. The CDR3 length is 14 residues. In nucleotides, the CDR3 is TGTGCCAGCAGCTCTCTCGGGTCTCCCACTCAAGCTTTCTTT. This gives the protein CASSSLGSPTQAFF.

The chain is built from TRBV5-1 and TRBJ2-1; 8 nucleotides agree with TRBD2. There are 15 residues in the CDR3. CDR1 is SGHRS and CDR2 is YFSETQ in the germline V gene. With 0 bases clipped from V and 8 bases from J, the junction kept 7 bases outside the gene matches. The DNA of the CDR3 is TGCGCCAGCAGCTTGGGTGAGCGGGAGATCGATGAGCAGTTCTTC. Translation gives CASSLGEREIDEQFF.

The V gene is TRBV6-5, the J gene TRBJ1-2; no reliable D call. V was pared by 6 bases and J by 4 bases, with 12 bases between. CDR1 is MNHEY and CDR2 is SVGAGI in the germline V gene. This CDR3 has 13 residues. CDR3: CASSTTSGYGYTF. The CDR3 nucleotides read TGTGCCAGCAGCACTACAAGCGGCTATGGCTACACCTTC.

The V call is TRBV27, the J call TRBJ1-6, with D perhaps TRBD1 (6 bases). Trimming pared 5 bases from V and 7 bases from J, leaving 15 bases between. The CDR3 runs to 15 residues. From germline, CDR1 is MNHEY and CDR2 SMNVEV (reference sequence). CDR3 sequence: CASSPMAGANSPLHF. The CDR3 DNA is TGTGCCAGCAGTCCCATGGCAGGGGCGAATTCACCCCTCCACTTT.

The CDR3 loop reads CASSMDRDKHQPQHF. The CDR3 nucleotides read TGTGCCAGCAGCATGGACCGGGACAAGCATCAGCCCCAGCATTTT. The chain links TRBV11-2 to TRBJ1-5, with a tentative D call TRBD1 (6 bases). CDR3 length equals 15 residues. Trimming removed 5 bases from V and 5 bases from J, with 16 bases in between. Germline V gives CDR1 SGHAT, CDR2 FQNNGV.